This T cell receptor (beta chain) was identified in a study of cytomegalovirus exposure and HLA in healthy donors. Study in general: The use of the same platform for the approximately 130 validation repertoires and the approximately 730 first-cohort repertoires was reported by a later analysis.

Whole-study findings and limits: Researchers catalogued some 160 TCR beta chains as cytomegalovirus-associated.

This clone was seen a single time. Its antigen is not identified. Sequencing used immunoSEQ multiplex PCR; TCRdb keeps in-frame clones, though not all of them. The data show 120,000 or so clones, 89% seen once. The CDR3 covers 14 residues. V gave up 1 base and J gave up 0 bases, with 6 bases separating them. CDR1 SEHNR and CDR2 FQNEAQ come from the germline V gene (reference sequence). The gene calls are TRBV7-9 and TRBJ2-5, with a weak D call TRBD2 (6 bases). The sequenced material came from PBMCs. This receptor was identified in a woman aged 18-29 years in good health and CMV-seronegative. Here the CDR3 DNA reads TGTGCCAGCAGCTTAGGGGACTACCAAGAGACCCAGTACTTC. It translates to CASSLGDYQETQYF.